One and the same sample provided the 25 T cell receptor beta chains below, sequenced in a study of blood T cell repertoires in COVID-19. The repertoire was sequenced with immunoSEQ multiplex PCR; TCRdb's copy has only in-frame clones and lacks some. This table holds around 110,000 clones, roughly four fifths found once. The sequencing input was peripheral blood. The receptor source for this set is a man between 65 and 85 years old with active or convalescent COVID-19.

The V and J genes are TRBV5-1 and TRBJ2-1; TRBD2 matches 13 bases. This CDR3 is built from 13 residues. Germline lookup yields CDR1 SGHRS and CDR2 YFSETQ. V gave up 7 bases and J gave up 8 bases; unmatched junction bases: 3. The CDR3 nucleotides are TGCGCCAGCGGACTAGCGGGAGTGGATGAGCAGTTCTTC. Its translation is CASGLAGVDEQFF.

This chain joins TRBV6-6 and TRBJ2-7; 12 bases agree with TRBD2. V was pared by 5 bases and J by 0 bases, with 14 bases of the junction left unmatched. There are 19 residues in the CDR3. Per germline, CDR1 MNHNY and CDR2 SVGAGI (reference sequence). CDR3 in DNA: TGTGCCAGCAGTCCCTCCCATGGACTAGCGGGGACCAGCTCCTACGAGCAGTACTTC. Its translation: CASSPSHGLAGTSSYEQYF.

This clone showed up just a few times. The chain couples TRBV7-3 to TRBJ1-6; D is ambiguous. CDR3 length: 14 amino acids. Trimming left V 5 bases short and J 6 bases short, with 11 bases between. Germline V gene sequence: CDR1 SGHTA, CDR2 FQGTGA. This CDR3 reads CASSLGEFNSPLHF. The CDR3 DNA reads TGTGCCAGCAGCCTCGGGGAATTTAATTCACCCCTCCACTTT.

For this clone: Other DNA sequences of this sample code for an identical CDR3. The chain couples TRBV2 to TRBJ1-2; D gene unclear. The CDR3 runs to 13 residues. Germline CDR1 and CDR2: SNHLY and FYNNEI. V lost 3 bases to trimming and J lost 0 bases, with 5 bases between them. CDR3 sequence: CASSEAANYGYTF. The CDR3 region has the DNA TGTGCCAGCAGTGAGGCCGCTAACTATGGCTACACCTTC.

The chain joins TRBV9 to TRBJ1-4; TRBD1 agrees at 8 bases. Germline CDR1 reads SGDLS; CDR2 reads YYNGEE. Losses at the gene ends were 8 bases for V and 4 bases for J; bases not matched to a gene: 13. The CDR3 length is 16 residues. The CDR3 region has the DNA TGTGCCAGAAGAAACCCCTTGGACAGGGTTAATGAAAAACTGTTTTTT. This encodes CARRNPLDRVNEKLFF.

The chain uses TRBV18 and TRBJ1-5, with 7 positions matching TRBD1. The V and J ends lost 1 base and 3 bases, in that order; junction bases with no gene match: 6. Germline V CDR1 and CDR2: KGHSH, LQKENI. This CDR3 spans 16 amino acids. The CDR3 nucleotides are TGTGCCAGCTCACCACTCCGGCAGGGGGACAATCAGCCCCAGCATTTT. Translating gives CASSPLRQGDNQPQHF.

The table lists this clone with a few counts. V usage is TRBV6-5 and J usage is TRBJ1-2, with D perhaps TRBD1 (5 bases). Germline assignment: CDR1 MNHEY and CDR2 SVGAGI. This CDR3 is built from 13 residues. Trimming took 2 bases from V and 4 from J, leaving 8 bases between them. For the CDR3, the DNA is TGTGCCAGCAGTTACGGGACTCCCTATGGCTACACCTTC. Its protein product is CASSYGTPYGYTF.

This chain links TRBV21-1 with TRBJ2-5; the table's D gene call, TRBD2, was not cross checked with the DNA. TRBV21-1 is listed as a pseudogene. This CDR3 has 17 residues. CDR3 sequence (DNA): TGTGCCAGCAGCAAAGGTAAGGTCACTTCCCGGCGGGAGACCCAGTACTTC. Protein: CASSKGKVTSRRETQYF.

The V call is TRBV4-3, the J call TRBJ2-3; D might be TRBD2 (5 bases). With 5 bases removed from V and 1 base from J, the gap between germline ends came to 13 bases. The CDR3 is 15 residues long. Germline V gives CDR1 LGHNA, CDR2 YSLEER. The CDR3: CASSVSRERTDTQYF. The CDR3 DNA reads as TGCGCCAGCAGCGTGAGTCGGGAACGCACAGATACGCAGTATTTT.

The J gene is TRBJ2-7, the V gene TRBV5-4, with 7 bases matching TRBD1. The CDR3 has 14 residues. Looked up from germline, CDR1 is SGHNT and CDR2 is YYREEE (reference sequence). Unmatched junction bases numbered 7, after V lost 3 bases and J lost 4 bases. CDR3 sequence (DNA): TGTGCCAGCAGCTACCGGACAGGCAGGTACGAGCAGTACTTC. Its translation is CASSYRTGRYEQYF.

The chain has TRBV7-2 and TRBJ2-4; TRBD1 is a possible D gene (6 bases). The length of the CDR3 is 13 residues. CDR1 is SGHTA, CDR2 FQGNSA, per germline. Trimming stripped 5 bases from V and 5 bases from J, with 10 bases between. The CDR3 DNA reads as TGTGCCAGCAGCCCGGACAGTCAAAACATTCAGTACTTC. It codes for CASSPDSQNIQYF.

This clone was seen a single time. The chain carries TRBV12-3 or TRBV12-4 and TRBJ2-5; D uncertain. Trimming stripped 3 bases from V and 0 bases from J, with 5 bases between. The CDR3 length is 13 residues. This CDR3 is CASSFPYQETQYF. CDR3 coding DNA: TGTGCCAGCAGTTTTCCGTACCAAGAGACCCAGTACTTC.

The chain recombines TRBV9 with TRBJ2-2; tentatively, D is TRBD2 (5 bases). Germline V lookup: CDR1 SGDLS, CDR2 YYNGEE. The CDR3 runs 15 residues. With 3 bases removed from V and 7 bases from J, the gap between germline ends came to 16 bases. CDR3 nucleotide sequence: TGTGCCAGCAGCGCTCGACTCGAAGGAGGCGGGGAGCTGTTTTTT. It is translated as CASSARLEGGGELFF.

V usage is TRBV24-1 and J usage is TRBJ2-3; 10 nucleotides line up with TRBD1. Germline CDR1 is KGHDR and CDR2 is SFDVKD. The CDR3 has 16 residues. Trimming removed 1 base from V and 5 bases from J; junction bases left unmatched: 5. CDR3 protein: CATSDFGTGAGDTQYF. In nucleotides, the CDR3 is TGTGCCACCAGTGATTTCGGGACAGGGGCCGGAGATACGCAGTATTTT.

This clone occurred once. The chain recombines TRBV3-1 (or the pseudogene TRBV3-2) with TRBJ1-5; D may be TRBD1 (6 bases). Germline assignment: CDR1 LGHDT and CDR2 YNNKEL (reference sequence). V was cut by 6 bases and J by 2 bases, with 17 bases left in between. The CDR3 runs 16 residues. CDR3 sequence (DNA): TGTGCCAGCAGTAGCGCAGGGGCAGGAGGCAATCAGCCCCAGCATTTT. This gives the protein CASSSAGAGGNQPQHF.

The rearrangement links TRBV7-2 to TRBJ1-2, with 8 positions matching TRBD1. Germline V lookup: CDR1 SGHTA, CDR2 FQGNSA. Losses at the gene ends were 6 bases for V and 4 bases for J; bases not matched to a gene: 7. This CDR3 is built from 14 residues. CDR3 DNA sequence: TGTGCCAGCAGTCCTACCACAGGGGGCTATGGCTACACCTTC. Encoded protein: CASSPTTGGYGYTF.

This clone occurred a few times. The CDR3 here is CASSKETSGYYEQYF. The CDR3 nucleotides read TGTGCCAGCAGTAAGGAGACTAGCGGTTACTACGAGCAGTACTTC. The chain is built from TRBV6-6 and TRBJ2-7, with 9 bases identical to TRBD2. CDR3 size: 15 residues. After removal of 5 bases from V and 3 bases from J, the junction contained 8 bases not matched to a gene. Germline CDR1 MNHNY, CDR2 SVGAGI (reference sequence).

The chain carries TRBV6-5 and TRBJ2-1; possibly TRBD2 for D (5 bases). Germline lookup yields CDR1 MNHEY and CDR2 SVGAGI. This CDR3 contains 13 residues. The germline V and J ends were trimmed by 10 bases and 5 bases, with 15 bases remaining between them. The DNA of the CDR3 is TGTGCCACCAACCGGGGAACCAACAATGAGCAGTTCTTC. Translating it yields CATNRGTNNEQFF.

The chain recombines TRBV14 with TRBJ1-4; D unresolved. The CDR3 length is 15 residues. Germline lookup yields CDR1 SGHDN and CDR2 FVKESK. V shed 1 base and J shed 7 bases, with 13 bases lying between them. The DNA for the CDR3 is TGTGCCAGCAGCCAAGGGAGGGAGACCCTTGAAAAACTGTTTTTT. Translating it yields CASSQGRETLEKLFF.

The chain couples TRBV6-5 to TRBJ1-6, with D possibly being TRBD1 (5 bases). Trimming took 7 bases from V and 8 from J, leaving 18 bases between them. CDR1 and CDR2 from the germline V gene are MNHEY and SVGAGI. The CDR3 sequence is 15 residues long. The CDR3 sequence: CASNWGQGIDSPLHF. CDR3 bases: TGTGCCAGCAACTGGGGTCAGGGTATTGATTCACCCCTCCACTTT.

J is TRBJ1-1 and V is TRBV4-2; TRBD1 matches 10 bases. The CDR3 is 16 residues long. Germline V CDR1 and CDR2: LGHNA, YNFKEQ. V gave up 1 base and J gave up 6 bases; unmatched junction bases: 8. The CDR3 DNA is TGTGCCAGCAGCCAAGTTTTGGGACAGGGGATTGCTGAAGCTTTCTTT. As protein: CASSQVLGQGIAEAFF.

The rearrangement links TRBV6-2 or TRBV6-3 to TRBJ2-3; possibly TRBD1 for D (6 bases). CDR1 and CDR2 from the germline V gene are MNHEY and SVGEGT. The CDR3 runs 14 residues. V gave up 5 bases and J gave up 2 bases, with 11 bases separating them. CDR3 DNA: TGTGCCAGCAGTAGGGGGACATCCACAGATACGCAGTATTTT. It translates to CASSRGTSTDTQYF.

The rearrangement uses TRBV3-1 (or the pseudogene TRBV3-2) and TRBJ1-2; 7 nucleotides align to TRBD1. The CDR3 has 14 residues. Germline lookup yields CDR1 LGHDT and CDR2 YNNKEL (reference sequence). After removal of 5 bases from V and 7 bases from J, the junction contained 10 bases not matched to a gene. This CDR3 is CASSASRQGLGYTF. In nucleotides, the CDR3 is TGTGCCAGCAGCGCGTCCAGACAGGGCCTTGGCTACACCTTC.

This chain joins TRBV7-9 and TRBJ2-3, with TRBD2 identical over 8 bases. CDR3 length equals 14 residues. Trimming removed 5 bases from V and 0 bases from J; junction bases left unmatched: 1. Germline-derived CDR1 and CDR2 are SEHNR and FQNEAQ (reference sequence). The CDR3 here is CASSPSGSTDTQYF. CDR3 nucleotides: TGTGCCAGCAGCCCTAGCGGGAGCACAGATACGCAGTATTTT.

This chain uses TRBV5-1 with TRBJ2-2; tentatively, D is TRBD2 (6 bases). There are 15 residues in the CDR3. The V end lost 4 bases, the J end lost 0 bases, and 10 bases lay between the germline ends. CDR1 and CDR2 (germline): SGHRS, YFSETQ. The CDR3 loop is CASSGAGSNTGELFF. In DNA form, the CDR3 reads TGCGCCAGCAGCGGAGCGGGCTCGAACACCGGGGAGCTGTTTTTT.